Below, one T cell receptor (beta chain) is given with its context. This CDR3 has 13 amino acids. In germline, CDR1 is SEHNR, CDR2 FQNEAQ (reference sequence). V was clipped by 5 bases and J by 0 bases, with 5 bases between them. The data are from a study of blood T cell repertoires in COVID-19. Clones were sequenced by immunoSEQ multiplex PCR, and TCRdb holds only the in-frame ones, with some missing. Among 85,000 to 130,000 clones listed, approximately 80% were seen once. Source material: peripheral blood. This receptor was obtained from a man in his sixties with acute or convalescent COVID-19. The genes are TRBV7-9 and TRBJ1-5; D is ambiguous. Here the CDR3 reads CASSLNSNQPQHF. The CDR3 DNA follows: TGTGCCAGCAGCCTTAATAGCAATCAGCCCCAGCATTTT.